The 25 T cell receptor beta chains listed next were all sequenced from one sample in a study of CD8 T cells in ankylosing spondylitis. MiXCR, applied by TCRdb to the 5' RACE reads, yields one record per CDR3 protein. In the table there are approximately 260,000 distinct CDR3 sequences, 8.6% of which are singletons. Sequencing was performed on blood, either unsorted or a sorted T cell fraction (not recorded which). These receptors came from a male donor with ankylosing spondylitis or in good health (not recorded which).

The sample holds a few counts of this clonotype. The chain is built from TRBV6-1 and TRBJ1-1; no definite D call. Per the germline V gene, CDR1 is MNHNS and CDR2 is SASEGT. CDR3 length: 14 amino acids. V lost 4 bases and J lost 0, with 9 bases in between. Written as DNA, the CDR3 is TGTGCCAGCAGTGCCGCCCGGATGAACACTGAAGCTTTCTTT. This translates into CASSAARMNTEAFF.

The sample holds many counts of this clonotype. CDR3 sequence reads: CSSQGSGETQYF. CDR3 DNA: TGCAGTTCGCAGGGCTCAGGAGAGACCCAGTACTTC. The V and J genes are TRBV20-1 and TRBJ2-5, with a weak D call TRBD1 (5 bases). CDR3 length: 12 residues. Germline values: CDR1 DFQATT, CDR2 SNEGSKA (reference sequence). The V end was cut by 8 bases, the J end by 4 bases, with 14 bases between.

V is TRBV5-8 and J is TRBJ1-5; tentatively, D is TRBD1 (6 bases). The V end lost 4 bases, the J end lost 5 bases, and 10 bases lay between the germline ends. CDR1 is SGHTS, CDR2 YDEGEE, per germline. The CDR3 is 13 amino acids. In DNA form, the CDR3 reads TGTGCCAGCAGCCGGGGGGCTTATCAGCCCCAGCATTTT. Translation gives CASSRGAYQPQHF.

As regards this clonotype: A read error may be the cause here, since a much bigger clone is one base away. V is TRBV5-1 and J is TRBJ1-1; possible D gene TRBD1, 5 bases. The CDR3 has 13 residues. The V gene's germline CDR1 is SGHRS and CDR2 YFSETQ. Written as DNA, the CDR3 is TGCGCCAGTGGGGGAGGATCCAACAATGAAGCTTTCTTT. Translated: CASGGGSNNEAFF.

This clonotype is medium-sized in the sample. This chain connects TRBV20-1 to TRBJ2-7; 7 bases align to TRBD2. The CDR3 is 14 amino acids. Unmatched junction bases numbered 10, after V lost 6 bases and J lost 2 bases. In germline, CDR1 is DFQATT, CDR2 SNEGSKA (reference sequence). CDR3 sequence (DNA): TGCAGTGCCCTTGGACTAGATGAGACCTACGAGCAGTACTTC. Translated: CSALGLDETYEQYF.

This clonotype is a singleton in its sample. This may arise from a read error, as a much more abundant clone is one base away. The CDR3 is CASSEGQAANYGYPF. The CDR3 DNA sequence: TGCGCCAGCAGCGAAGGACAGGCCGCTAACTATGGCTACCCCTTC. This sequence joins TRBV5-1 and TRBJ1-2, with 7 bases that match TRBD1. CDR1 is SGHRS, CDR2 YFSETQ, per germline. The CDR3 is made up of 15 amino acids.

This clonotype was found many times. The chain is built from TRBV5-6 and TRBJ2-1; no reliable D call. Per the germline V gene, CDR1 is SGHDT and CDR2 is YYEEEE. The length of the CDR3 is 12 residues. V lost 2 bases and J 8 bases, leaving 8 bases between the germline ends. CDR3 DNA sequence: TGTGCCAGCAGCTTTGTAAAAGATGAGCAGTTCTTC. This translates into CASSFVKDEQFF.

This clonotype was recorded a few times. This chain joins TRBV6-2 or TRBV6-3 and TRBJ2-7; the D gene is possibly TRBD1 (6 bases). The germline CDR1 and CDR2 sequences are MNHEY and SVGEGT. Between the trimmed V and J ends, which lost 7 bases and 4 bases, there was a span of 8 bases. This CDR3 comprises 11 residues. The CDR3 region is CASTQGYEQYF. CDR3 nucleotides: TGTGCCAGCACTCAGGGGTACGAGCAGTACTTC.

This clonotype was seen a few times. This chain uses TRBV6-5 with TRBJ2-1; no firm D call. Germline CDR1 MNHEY, CDR2 SVGAGI. The CDR3 length is 14 residues. V lost 2 bases, J lost 4 bases, and 9 bases lay in between. This CDR3 reads CASSYGSKYNEQFF. CDR3 nucleotides: TGTGCCAGCAGTTACGGTTCTAAATACAATGAGCAGTTCTTC.

This clonotype was seen ten or more times. V is TRBV20-1 and J is TRBJ2-3, with 7 bases identical to TRBD2. Per germline, CDR1 DFQATT and CDR2 SNEGSKA (reference sequence). The CDR3 loop spans 15 amino acids. With 3 bases clipped from V and 9 bases from J, the junction kept 15 bases outside the gene matches. DNA for the CDR3: TGCAGTGCTAGGCCTGCCGGACTAGGCACATTCACGCAGTATTTT. This sequence encodes CSARPAGLGTFTQYF.

This clonotype has ten or more counts. The V gene is TRBV20-1, the J gene TRBJ2-5; D is uncertain. Germline CDR1 is DFQATT and CDR2 is SNEGSKA (reference sequence). Trimming left V 1 base short and J 5 bases short, with 14 bases between. The CDR3 consists of 14 residues. CDR3 bases: TGCAGTGCTAGAGGCCCGTCCTATTGGGAGACCCAGTACTTC. Translated, it gives CSARGPSYWETQYF.

This clonotype has at least ten counts. The chain uses TRBV9 and TRBJ2-3; D ambiguous. The V gene's germline CDR1 is SGDLS and CDR2 YYNGEE. V was shortened by 0 bases and J by 4 bases, with 6 bases between the two germline ends. The CDR3 totals 13 residues. The CDR3 DNA sequence: TGTGCCAGCAGCGTAGCTAGGGCAGATACGCAGTATTTT. Its protein product is CASSVARADTQYF.

This clonotype was counted a few times. The chain couples TRBV7-3 to TRBJ2-5; D gene unclear. This CDR3 is 13 amino acids long. Trimming removed 5 bases from V and 3 bases from J, with 10 bases in between. CDR1 and CDR2 (germline): SGHTA, FQGTGA. This chain's CDR3 is CASSPVVKETQYF. As DNA, the CDR3 is TGTGCCAGCAGCCCCGTCGTGAAAGAGACCCAGTACTTC.

This clonotype showed up just a few times. This rearrangement joins TRBV18 to TRBJ1-2; 7 nucleotides line up with TRBD1. Germline V gene sequence: CDR1 KGHSH, CDR2 LQKENI. Trimming removed 3 bases from V and 4 bases from J; junction bases left unmatched: 5. CDR3 length: 14 amino acids. DNA of the CDR3: TGTGCCAGCTCACCGGCGACAGGGCCCTATGGCTACACCTTC. Residues: CASSPATGPYGYTF.

There are many counts of this clonotype. The chain combines TRBV7-9 with TRBJ2-1; 9 nucleotides line up with TRBD2. The germline gives CDR1 SEHNR, CDR2 FQNEAQ (reference sequence). After removal of 5 bases from V and 5 bases from J, the junction contained 7 bases not matched to a gene. This CDR3 has 15 residues. Here the CDR3 reads CASSHRLAAHNEQFF. CDR3 nucleotides: TGTGCCAGCAGCCACCGACTAGCGGCCCACAATGAGCAGTTCTTC.

This clonotype was detected many times. V gene TRBV7-9 combines with J gene TRBJ1-1; D is undetermined. The CDR3 covers 13 residues. Germline CDR1 SEHNR, CDR2 FQNEAQ (reference sequence). V lost 7 bases, J lost 1 base, and 10 bases lay in between. The CDR3 here is CASTRVWNTEAFF. The CDR3 DNA reads TGTGCCAGCACCCGCGTCTGGAACACTGAAGCTTTCTTT.

At least ten counts were recorded for this clonotype. The V gene is TRBV7-9, the J gene TRBJ1-2; a possible D gene is TRBD1 (5 bases). V dropped 3 bases and J dropped 4 bases, with 12 bases sitting between them. The CDR3 runs to 14 residues. CDR1 SEHNR and CDR2 FQNEAQ come from the germline V gene (reference sequence). The CDR3 bases are TGTGCCAGCAGCTTTAACCGACAGAGCTATGGCTACACCTTC. Translation gives CASSFNRQSYGYTF.

This clonotype was observed at least ten times. The chain carries TRBV29-1 and TRBJ1-1; D possibly corresponds to TRBD1 (5 bases). CDR1 is SQVTM and CDR2 is ANQGSEA in the germline V gene. This CDR3 contains 13 residues. Trimming took 6 bases from V and 5 from J, leaving 16 bases between them. The CDR3 is CSVTDTFRTEAFF. The CDR3 nucleotides are TGCAGCGTCACGGACACCTTTCGGACTGAAGCTTTCTTT.

This clonotype was seen many times. The gene calls are TRBV29-1 and TRBJ2-3, with 10 bases that match TRBD2. The trim removed 4 bases at V and 6 bases at J, leaving 7 bases unmatched. CDR3 length equals 14 residues. The germline V gene has CDR1 SQVTM and CDR2 ANQGSEA. CDR3 in amino acids: CSVATGTSVDTQYF. The DNA for the CDR3 is TGCAGCGTTGCCACCGGGACTAGCGTGGATACGCAGTATTTT.

This clonotype appeared many times. The V gene is TRBV7-9, the J gene TRBJ1-2; TRBD1 matches at 10 bases. V gave up 3 bases and J gave up 6 bases; unmatched junction bases: 4. This CDR3 region has 14 residues. From germline, CDR1 is SEHNR and CDR2 FQNEAQ (reference sequence). The CDR3 protein is CASSLGQGKDGYTF. In DNA form, the CDR3 reads TGTGCCAGCAGCTTGGGACAGGGGAAAGATGGCTACACCTTC.

A few counts support this clonotype. The CDR3 is CATLSGDGDREETQYF. The CDR3 DNA reads as TGTGCCACCCTATCAGGAGACGGGGACAGGGAAGAGACCCAGTACTTC. The chain has TRBV10-3 and TRBJ2-5; TRBD1 aligns across 9 bases. The V segment lost 10 bases and the J segment 3 bases; nucleotides outside the gene matches: 15. This CDR3 has 16 amino acids. Germline V gene sequence: CDR1 ENHRY, CDR2 SYGVKD.

This clonotype was seen ten or more times. J is TRBJ1-5 and V is TRBV5-1, with D unclear. The CDR3 loop spans 15 amino acids. CDR1 SGHRS and CDR2 YFSETQ come from the germline V gene. Trimming took 3 bases from V and 0 from J, leaving 10 bases between them. CDR3 in amino acids: CASSSGRSSNQPQHF. CDR3 in DNA: TGCGCCAGCAGCTCAGGAAGGAGTAGCAATCAGCCCCAGCATTTT.

This clonotype was seen repeatedly, ten times or more. This rearrangement joins TRBV9 to TRBJ1-2, with 11 bases lining up with TRBD1. This CDR3 region has 19 residues. Trimming cost V 4 bases and J 4 bases; bases outside gene matches: 18. Germline V gene lookup returns CDR1 SGDLS and CDR2 YYNGEE. The CDR3 DNA sequence: TGTGCCAGCAGCAAGCTCGGACAGGGGGCGACCCTAGCAGGCTATGGCTACACCTTC. Translating it yields CASSKLGQGATLAGYGYTF.

About this clonotype: At one end the junction does not follow the germline gene, possibly because of a read error. J is TRBJ2-5 and V is TRBV7-2; D remains ambiguous. The CDR3 has 13 residues. Per germline, CDR1 SGHTA and CDR2 FQGNSA. CDR3 coding DNA: TGTCCCAGCAGCCCCGACCTTCAGAAGACCCAGTACTTC. Translation gives CPSSPDLQKTQYF.

This clonotype was detected only a few times. The chain employs TRBV11-2 and TRBJ2-3; 7 bases are shared with TRBD1. CDR1 is SGHAT, CDR2 FQNNGV, per germline. This CDR3 has 15 residues. Germline trimming cut 5 bases from V and 3 bases from J; bases unmatched to any gene: 8. CDR3 coding DNA: TGTGCCAGCAGCCAAACAGGGGAGAGGACAGATACGCAGTATTTT. It is translated as CASSQTGERTDTQYF.